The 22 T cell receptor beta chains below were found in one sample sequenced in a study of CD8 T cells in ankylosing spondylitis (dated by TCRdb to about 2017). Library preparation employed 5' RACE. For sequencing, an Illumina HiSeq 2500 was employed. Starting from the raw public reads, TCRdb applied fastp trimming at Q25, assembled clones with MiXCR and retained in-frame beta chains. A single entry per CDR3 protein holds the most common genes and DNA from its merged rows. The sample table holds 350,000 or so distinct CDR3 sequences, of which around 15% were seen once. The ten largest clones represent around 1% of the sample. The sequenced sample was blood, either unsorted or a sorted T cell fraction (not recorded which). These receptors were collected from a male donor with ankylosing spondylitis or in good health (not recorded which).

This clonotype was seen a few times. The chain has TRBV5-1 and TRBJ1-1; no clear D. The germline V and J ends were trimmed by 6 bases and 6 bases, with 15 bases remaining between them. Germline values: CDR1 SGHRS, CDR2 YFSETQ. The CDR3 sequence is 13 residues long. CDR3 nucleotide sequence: TGCGCCAGCAAATTCATTGGCGGCCCTGAAGCTTTCTTT. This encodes CASKFIGGPEAFF.

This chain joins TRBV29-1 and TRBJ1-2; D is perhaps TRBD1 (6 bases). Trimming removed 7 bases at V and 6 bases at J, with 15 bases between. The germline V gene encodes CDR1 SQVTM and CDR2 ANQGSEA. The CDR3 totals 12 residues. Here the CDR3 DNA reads TGCAGCGCACAGGGTGACCTTAATGGCTACACCTTC. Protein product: CSAQGDLNGYTF. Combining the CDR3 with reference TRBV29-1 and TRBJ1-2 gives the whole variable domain SAVISQKPSRDICQRGTSLTIQCQVDSQVTMMFWYRQQPGQSLTLIATANQGSEATYESGFVIDKFPISRPNLTFSTLTVSNMSPEDSSIYLCSAQGDLNGYTFGSGTRLTVV.

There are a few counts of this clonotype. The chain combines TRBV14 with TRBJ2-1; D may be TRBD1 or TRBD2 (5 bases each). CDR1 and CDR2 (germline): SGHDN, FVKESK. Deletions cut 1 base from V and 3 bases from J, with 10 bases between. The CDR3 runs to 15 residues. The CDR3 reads CASSQVRDGYNEQFF. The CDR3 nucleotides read TGTGCCAGCAGCCAAGTACGGGACGGCTACAATGAGCAGTTCTTC. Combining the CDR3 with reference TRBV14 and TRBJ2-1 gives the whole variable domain EAGVTQFPSHSVIEKGQTVTLRCDPISGHDNLYWYRRVMGKEIKFLLHFVKESKQDESGMPNNRFLAERTGGTYSTLKVQPAELEDSGVYFCASSQVRDGYNEQFFGPGTRLTVL.

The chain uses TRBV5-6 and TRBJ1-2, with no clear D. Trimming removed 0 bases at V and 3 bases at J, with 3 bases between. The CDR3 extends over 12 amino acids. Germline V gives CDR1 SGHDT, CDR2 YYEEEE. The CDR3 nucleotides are TGTGCCAGCAGCTTGGAATACTATGGCTACACCTTC. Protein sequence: CASSLEYYGYTF. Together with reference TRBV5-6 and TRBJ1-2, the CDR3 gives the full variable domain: DAGVTQSPTHLIKTRGQQVTLRCSPKSGHDTVSWYQQALGQGPQFIFQYYEEEERQRGNFPDRFSGHQFPNYSSELNVNALLLGDSALYLCASSLEYYGYTFGSGTRLTVV.

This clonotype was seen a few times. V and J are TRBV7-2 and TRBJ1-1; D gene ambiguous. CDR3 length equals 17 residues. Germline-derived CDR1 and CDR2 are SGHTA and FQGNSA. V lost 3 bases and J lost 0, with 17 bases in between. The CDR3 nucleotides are TGTGCCAGCAGCTTGGTAGGGTTCGCCGGGCTGAACACTGAAGCTTTCTTT. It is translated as CASSLVGFAGLNTEAFF.

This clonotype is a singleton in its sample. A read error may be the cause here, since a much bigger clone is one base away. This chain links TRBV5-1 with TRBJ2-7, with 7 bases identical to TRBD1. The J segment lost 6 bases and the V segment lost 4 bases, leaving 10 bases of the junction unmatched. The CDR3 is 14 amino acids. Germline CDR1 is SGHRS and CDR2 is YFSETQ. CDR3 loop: CASSDGTEVAEQYF. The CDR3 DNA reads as TGCGCCAGCAGCGACGGGACAGAGGTCGCCGAGCAGTACTTC.

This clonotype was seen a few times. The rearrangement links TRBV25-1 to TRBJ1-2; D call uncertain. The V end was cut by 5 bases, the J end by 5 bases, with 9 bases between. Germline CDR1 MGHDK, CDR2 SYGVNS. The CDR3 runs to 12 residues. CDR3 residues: CASSRAGYGYTF. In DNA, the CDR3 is TGTGCCAGCAGTAGGGCGGGGTATGGCTACACCTTC.

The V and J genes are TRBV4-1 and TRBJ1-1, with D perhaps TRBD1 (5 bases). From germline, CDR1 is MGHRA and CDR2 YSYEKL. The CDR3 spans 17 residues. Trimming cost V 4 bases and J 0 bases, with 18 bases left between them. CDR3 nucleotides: TGCGCCAGCAGCCCCCCCAGGGCGCGGGGGGTGAACACTGAAGCTTTCTTT. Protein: CASSPPRARGVNTEAFF.

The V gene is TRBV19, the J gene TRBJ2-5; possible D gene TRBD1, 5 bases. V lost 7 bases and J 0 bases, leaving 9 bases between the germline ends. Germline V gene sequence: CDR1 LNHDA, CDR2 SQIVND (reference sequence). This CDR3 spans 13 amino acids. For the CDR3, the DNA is TGTGCCAGTAAATTGACAGACCAAGAGACCCAGTACTTC. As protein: CASKLTDQETQYF.

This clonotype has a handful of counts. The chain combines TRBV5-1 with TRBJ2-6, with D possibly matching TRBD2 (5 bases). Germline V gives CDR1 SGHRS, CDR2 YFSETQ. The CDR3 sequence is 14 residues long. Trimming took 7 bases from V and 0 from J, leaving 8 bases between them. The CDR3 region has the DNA TGCGCCAGCGAGCGGACCTCTGGGGCCAACGTCCTGACTTTC. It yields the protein CASERTSGANVLTF.

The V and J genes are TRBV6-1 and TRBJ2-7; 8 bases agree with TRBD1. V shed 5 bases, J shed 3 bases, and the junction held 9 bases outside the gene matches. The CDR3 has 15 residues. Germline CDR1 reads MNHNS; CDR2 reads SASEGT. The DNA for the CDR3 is TGTGCCAGCAGTCCGGACAGGGCCCAGAACTACGAGCAGTACTTC. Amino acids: CASSPDRAQNYEQYF.

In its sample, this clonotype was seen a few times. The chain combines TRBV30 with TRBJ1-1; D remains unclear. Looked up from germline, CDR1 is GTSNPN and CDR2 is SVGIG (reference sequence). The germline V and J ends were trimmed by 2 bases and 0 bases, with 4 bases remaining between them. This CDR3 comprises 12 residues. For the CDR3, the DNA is TGTGCCTGGAGTCTGATGAACACTGAAGCTTTCTTT. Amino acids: CAWSLMNTEAFF.

For the CDR3, the DNA is TGTGCCAGCAGTTTAGAAGGGCTGGGCGACTATGGCTACACCTTC. Protein: CASSLEGLGDYGYTF. V and J are TRBV12-3 or TRBV12-4 and TRBJ1-2; D is undetermined. The CDR3 loop spans 15 amino acids. Between the trimmed V and J ends, which lost 1 base and 3 bases, there was a span of 12 bases.

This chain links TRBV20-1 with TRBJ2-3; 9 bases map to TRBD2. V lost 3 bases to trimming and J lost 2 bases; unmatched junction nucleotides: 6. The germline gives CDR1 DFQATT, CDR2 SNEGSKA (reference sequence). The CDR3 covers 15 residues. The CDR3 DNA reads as TGCAGTGCTAGTTGGCGGGAGGGCCCCACAGATACGCAGTATTTT. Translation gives CSASWREGPTDTQYF.

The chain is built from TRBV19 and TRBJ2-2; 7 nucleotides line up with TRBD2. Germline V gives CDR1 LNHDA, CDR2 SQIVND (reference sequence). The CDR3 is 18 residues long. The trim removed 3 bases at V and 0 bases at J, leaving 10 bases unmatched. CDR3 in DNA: TGTGCCAGTAGTATGACTAGCCCTTACCCAACGAACACCGGGGAGCTGTTTTTT. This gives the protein CASSMTSPYPTNTGELFF.

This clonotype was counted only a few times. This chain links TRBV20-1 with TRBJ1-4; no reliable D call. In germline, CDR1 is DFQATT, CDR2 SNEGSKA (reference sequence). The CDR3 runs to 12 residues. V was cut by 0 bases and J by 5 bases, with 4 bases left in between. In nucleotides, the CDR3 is TGCAGTGCTAGAGAGTTAAATGAAAAACTGTTTTTT. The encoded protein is CSARELNEKLFF.

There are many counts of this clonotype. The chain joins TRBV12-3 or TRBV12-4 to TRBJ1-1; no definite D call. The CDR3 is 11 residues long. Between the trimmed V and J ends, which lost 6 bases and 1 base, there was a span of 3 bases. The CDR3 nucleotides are TGTGCCAGCAGGACGAACACTGAAGCTTTCTTT. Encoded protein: CASRTNTEAFF.

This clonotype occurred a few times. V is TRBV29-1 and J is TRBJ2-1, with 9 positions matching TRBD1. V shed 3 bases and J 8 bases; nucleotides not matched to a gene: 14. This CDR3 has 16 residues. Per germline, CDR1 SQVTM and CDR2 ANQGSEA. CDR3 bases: TGCAGCGTTGAGGGGAGCAACAGGGGGCATTGGGATGAGCAGTTCTTC. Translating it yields CSVEGSNRGHWDEQFF.

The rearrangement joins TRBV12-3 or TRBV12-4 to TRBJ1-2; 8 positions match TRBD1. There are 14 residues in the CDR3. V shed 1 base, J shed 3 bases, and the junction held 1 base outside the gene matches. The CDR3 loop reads CASSLVQGDYGYTF. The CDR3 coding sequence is TGTGCCAGCAGTTTAGTACAGGGGGACTATGGCTACACCTTC.

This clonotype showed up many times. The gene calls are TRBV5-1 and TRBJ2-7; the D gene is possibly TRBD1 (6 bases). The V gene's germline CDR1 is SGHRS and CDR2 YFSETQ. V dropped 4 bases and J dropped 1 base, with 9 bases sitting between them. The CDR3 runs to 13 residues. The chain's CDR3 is CASSTTGSYEQYF. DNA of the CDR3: TGCGCCAGCAGCACCACAGGGTCCTACGAGCAGTACTTC. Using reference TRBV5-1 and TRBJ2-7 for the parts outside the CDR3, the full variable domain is KAGVTQTPRYLIKTRGQQVTLSCSPISGHRSVSWYQQTPGQGLQFLFEYFSETQRNKGNFPGRFSGRQFSNSRSEMNVSTLELGDSALYLCASSTTGSYEQYFGPGTRLTVT.

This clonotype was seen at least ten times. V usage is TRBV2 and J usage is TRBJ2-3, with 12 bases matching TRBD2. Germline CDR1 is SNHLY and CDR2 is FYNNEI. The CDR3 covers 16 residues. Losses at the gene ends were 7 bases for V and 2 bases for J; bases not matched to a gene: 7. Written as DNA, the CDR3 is TGTGCCAGCAAACAGACTAGCGGGGGCCACACAGATACGCAGTATTTT. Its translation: CASKQTSGGHTDTQYF. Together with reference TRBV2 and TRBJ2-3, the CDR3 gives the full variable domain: EPEVTQTPSHQVTQMGQEVILRCVPISNHLYFYWYRQILGQKVEFLVSFYNNEISEKSEIFDDQFSVERPDGSNFTLKIRSTKLEDSAMYFCASKQTSGGHTDTQYFGPGTRLTVL.

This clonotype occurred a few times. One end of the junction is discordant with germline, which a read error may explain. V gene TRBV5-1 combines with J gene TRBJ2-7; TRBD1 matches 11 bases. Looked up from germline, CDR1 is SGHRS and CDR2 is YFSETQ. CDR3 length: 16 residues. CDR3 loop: CATSTVPGQGESRQYF. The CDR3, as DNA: TGCGCCACCAGCACCGTTCCGGGACAGGGGGAATCGCGGCAGTACTTC.